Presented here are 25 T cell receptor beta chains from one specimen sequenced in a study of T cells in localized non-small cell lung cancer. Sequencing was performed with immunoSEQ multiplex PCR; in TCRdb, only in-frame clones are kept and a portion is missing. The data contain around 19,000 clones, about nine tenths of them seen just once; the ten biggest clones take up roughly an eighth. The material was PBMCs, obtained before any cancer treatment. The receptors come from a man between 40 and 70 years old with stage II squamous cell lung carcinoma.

CDR3 DNA sequence: TGTGCCAGCAGCGTTGCGACAGGGGATATTACAGATACGCAGTATTTT. It codes for CASSVATGDITDTQYF. The chain combines TRBV9 with TRBJ2-3; 8 nucleotides align to TRBD1. The CDR3 is 16 residues long. J gave up 3 bases and V 2 bases, and 8 bases lay outside the gene matches. Germline V CDR1 and CDR2: SGDLS, YYNGEE.

The DNA for the CDR3 is TGTGCCAGCAGCCAAGAAATTTCGGGGACCAAAAACATTCAGTACTTC. Translating gives CASSQEISGTKNIQYF. The V gene is TRBV4-2, the J gene TRBJ2-4, with D possibly TRBD2 on 5 matching bases. CDR1 and CDR2 from the germline V gene are LGHNA and YNFKEQ. The CDR3 consists of 16 residues. Trimming took off 0 bases at V and 2 bases at J, with 11 bases between the two ends.

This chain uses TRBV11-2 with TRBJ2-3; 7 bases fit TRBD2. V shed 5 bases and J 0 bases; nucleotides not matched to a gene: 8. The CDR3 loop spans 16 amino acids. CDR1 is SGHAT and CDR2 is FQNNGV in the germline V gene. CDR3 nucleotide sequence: TGTGCCAGCAGCCCTACTCTAGCGGTTAGCACAGATACGCAGTATTTT. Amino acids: CASSPTLAVSTDTQYF.

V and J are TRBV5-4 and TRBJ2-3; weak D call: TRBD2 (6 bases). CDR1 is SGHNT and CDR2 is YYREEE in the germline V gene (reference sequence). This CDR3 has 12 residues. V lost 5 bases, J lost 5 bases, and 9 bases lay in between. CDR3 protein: CASSPGGDTQYF. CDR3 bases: TGTGCCAGCAGTCCCGGGGGAGATACGCAGTATTTT.

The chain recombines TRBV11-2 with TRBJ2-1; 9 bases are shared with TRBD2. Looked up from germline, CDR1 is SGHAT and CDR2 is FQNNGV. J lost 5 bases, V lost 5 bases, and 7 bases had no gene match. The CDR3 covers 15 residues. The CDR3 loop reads CASSPSGRSDNEQFF. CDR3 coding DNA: TGTGCCAGCAGCCCCAGCGGGAGGTCCGACAATGAGCAGTTCTTC.

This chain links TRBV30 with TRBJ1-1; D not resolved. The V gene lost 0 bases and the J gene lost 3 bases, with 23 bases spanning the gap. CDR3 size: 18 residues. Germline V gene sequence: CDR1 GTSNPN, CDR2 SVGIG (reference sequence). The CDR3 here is CAWSVPDSFDFRDTEAFF. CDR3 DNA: TGTGCCTGGAGTGTCCCCGACTCTTTCGACTTTAGGGACACTGAAGCTTTCTTT.

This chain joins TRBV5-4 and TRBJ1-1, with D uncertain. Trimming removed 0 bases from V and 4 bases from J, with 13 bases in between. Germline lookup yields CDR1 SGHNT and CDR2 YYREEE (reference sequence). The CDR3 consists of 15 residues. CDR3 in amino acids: CASSLERPRSTEAFF. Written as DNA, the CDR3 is TGTGCCAGCAGCTTGGAGAGACCCCGCAGCACTGAAGCTTTCTTT.

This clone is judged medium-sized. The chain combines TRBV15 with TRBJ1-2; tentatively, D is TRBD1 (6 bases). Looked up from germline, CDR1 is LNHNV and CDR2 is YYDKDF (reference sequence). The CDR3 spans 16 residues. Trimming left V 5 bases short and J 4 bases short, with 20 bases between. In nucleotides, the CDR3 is TGTGCCACCAGCCCTCACAGGGAGAGTCCTGGCTATGGCTACACCTTC. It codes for CATSPHRESPGYGYTF.

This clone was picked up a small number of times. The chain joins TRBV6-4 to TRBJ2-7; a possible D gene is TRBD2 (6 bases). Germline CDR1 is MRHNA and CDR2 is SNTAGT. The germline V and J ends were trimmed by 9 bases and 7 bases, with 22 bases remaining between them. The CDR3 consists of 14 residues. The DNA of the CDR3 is TGTGCCAGAAACCGGGGACTTGTACATTGGGAGCAGTACTTC. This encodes CARNRGLVHWEQYF.

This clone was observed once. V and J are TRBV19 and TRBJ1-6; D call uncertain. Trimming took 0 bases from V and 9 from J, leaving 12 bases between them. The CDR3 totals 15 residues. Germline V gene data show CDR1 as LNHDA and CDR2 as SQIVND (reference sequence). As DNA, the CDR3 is TGTGCCAGTAGTATAGACCCTTCTTGGAGTTCACCCCTCCACTTT. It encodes CASSIDPSWSSPLHF.

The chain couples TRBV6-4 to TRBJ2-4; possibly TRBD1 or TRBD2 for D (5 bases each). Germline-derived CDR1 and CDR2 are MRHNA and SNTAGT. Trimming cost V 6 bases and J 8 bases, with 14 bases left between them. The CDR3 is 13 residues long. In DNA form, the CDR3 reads TGTGCCAGCAGCCGGGCCTTGGGGGACATTCAGTACTTC. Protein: CASSRALGDIQYF.

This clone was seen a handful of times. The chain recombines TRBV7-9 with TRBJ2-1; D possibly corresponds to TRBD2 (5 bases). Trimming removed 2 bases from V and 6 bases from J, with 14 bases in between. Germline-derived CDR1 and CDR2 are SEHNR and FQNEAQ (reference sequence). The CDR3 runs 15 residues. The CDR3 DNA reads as TGTGCCAGCAGCTTAAGCGGAGCGCCCGGCAATGAGCAGTTCTTC. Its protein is CASSLSGAPGNEQFF.

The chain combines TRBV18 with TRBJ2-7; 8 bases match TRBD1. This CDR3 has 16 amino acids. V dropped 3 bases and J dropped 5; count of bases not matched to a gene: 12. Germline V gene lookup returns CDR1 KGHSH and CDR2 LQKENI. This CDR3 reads CASSPVRGQGSNEQYF. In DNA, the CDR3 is TGTGCCAGCTCACCGGTTCGAGGACAGGGATCAAACGAGCAGTACTTC.

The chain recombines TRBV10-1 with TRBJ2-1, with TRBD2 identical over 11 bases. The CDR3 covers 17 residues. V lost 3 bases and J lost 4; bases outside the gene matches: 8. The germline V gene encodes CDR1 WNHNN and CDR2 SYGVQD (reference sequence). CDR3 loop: CASSDLSGGAGYNEQFF. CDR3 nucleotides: TGCGCCAGCAGTGATCTTAGCGGGGGGGCTGGATACAATGAGCAGTTCTTC.

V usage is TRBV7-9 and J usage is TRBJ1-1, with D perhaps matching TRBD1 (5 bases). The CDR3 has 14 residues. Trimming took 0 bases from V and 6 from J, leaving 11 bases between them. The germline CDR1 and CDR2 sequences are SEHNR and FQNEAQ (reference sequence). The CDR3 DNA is TGTGCCAGCAGCTTAGCGAGATCAGGGTCTGAAGCTTTCTTT. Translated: CASSLARSGSEAFF.

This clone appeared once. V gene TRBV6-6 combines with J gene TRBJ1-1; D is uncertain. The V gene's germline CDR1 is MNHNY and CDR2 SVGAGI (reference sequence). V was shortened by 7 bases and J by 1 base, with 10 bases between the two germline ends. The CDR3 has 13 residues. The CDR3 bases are TGTGCCAGCATCGGATGGGGGAACACTGAAGCTTTCTTT. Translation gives CASIGWGNTEAFF.

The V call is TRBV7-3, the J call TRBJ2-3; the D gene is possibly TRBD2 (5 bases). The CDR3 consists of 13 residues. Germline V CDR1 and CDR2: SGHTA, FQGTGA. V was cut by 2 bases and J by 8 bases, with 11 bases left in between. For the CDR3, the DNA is TGTGCCAGCAGCTTACGTCCAGGAGGTACGCAGTATTTT. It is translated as CASSLRPGGTQYF.

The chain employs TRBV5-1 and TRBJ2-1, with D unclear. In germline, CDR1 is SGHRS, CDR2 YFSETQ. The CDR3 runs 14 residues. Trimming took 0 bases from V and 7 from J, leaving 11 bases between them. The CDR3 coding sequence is TGCGCCAGCAGCTTGGCCCAAGCGAGGAATGAGCAGTTCTTC. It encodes CASSLAQARNEQFF.

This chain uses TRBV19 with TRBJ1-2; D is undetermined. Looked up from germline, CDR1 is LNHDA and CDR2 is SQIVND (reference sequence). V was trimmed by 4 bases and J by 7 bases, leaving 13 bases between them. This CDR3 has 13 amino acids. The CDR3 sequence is CASSNQASGGYTF. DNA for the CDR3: TGTGCCAGTAGTAACCAGGCCTCCGGTGGCTACACCTTC.

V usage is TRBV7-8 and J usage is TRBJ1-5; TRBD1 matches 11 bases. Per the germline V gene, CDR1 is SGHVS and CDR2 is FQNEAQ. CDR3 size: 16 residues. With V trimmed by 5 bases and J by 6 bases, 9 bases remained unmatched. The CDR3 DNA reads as TGTGCCAGCAGCCACAACCGGGACAGGGGGGGTCAGCCCCAGCATTTT. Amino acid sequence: CASSHNRDRGGQPQHF.

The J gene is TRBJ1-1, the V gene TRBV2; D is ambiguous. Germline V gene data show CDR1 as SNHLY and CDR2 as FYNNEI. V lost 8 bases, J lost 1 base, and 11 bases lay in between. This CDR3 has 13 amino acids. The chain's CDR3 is CASVEQPNTEAFF. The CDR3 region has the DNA TGTGCCAGCGTGGAACAGCCGAACACTGAAGCTTTCTTT.

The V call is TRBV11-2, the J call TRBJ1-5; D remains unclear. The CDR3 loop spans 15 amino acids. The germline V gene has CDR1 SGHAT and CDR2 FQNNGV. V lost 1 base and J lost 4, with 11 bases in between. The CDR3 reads CASSLGARVNQPQHF. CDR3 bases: TGTGCCAGCAGCTTAGGGGCAAGGGTAAATCAGCCCCAGCATTTT.

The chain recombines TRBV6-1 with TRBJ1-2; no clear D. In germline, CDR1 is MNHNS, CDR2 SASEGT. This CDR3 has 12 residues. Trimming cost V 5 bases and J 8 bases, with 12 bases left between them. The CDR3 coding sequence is TGTGCCAGCAGTCCCCCGATACGAGGCTACACCTTC. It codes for CASSPPIRGYTF.

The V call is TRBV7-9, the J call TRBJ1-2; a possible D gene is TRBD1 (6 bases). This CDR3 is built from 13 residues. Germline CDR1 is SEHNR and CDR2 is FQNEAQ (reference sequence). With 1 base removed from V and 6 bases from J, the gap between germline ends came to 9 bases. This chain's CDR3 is CASSLGRTDGYTF. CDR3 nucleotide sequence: TGTGCCAGCAGCTTAGGCAGGACAGATGGCTACACCTTC.

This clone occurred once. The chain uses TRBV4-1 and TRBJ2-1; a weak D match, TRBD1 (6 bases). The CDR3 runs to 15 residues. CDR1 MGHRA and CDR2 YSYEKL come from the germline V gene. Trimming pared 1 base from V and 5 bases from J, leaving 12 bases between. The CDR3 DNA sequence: TGCGCCAGCAGCCAAGCGAGCGGACAGAACAATGAGCAGTTCTTC. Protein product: CASSQASGQNNEQFF.